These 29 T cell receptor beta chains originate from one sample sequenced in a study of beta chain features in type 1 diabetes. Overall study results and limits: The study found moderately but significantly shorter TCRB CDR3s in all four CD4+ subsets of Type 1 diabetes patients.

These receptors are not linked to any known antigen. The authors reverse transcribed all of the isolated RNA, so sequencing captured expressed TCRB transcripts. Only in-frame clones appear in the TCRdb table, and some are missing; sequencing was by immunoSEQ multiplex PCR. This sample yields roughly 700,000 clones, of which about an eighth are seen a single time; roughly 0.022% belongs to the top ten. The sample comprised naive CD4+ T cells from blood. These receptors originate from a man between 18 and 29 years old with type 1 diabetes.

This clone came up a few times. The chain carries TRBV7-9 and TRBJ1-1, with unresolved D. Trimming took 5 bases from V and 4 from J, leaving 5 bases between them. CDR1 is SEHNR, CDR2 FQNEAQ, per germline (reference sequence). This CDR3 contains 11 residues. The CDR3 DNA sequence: TGTGCCAGCAGCCCGGGCACTGAAGCTTTCTTT. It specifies CASSPGTEAFF.

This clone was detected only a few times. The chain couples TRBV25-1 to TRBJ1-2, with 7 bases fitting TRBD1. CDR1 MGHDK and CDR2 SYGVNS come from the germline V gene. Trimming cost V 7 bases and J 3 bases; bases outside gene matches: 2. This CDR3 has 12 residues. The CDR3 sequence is CASNDRDYGYTF. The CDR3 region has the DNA TGTGCCAGCAATGACAGGGACTATGGCTACACCTTC.

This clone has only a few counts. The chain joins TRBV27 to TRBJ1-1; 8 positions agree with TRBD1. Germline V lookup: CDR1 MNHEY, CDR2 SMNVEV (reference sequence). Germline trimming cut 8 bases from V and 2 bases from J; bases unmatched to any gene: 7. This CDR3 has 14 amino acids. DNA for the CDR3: TGTGCCAGCGGCCCCGACAGGGGAAACACTGAAGCTTTCTTT. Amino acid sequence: CASGPDRGNTEAFF.

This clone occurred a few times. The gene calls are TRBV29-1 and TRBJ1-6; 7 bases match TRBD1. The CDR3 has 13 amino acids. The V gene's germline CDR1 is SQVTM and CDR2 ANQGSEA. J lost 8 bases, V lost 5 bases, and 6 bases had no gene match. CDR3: CSVSQGLDSPLHF. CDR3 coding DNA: TGCAGCGTTTCACAGGGGTTGGATTCACCCCTCCACTTT.

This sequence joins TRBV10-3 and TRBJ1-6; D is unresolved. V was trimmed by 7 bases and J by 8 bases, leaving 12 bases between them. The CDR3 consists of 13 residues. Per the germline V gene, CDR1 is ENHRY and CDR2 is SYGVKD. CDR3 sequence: CAIKGPGDSPLHF. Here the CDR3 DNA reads TGTGCCATCAAGGGCCCCGGAGATTCACCCCTCCACTTT.

This CDR3 reads CSMPADHLYNEQFF. The CDR3 nucleotides read TGCAGCATGCCGGCCGACCATCTCTACAATGAGCAGTTCTTC. This chain joins TRBV29-1 and TRBJ2-1, with D hard to call. Per the germline V gene, CDR1 is SQVTM and CDR2 is ANQGSEA. V was shortened by 8 bases and J by 3 bases, with 17 bases between the two germline ends. The CDR3 contains 14 residues.

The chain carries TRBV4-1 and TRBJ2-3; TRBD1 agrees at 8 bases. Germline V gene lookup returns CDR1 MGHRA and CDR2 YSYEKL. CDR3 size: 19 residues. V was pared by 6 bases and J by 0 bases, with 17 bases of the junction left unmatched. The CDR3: CASSLIPGQAYPSTDTQYF. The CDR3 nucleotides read TGCGCCAGCAGTCTTATCCCGGGACAGGCTTACCCTAGCACAGATACGCAGTATTTT.

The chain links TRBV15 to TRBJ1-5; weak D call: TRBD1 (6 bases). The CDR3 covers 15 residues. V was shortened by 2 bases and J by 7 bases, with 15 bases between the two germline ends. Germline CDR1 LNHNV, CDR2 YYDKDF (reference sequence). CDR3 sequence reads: CATSRNQGTGQPQHF. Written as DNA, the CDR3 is TGTGCCACCAGCAGAAATCAGGGGACGGGGCAGCCCCAGCATTTT.

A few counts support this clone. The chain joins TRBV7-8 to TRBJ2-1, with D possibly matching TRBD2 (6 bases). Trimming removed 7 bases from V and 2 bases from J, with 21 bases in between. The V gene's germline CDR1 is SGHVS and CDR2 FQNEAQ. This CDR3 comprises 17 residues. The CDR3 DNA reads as TGTGCCAGCACCGACCCCGGGGGTTTGATCACCTACAATGAGCAGTTCTTC. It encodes CASTDPGGLITYNEQFF.

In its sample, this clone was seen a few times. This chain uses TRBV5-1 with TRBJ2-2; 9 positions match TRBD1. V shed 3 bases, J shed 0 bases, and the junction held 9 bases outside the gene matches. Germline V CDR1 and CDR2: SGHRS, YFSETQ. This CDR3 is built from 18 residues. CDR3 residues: CASSSPYRQGANTGELFF. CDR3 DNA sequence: TGCGCCAGCAGCTCCCCTTACCGACAGGGGGCGAACACCGGGGAGCTGTTTTTT.

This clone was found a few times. The CDR3 region is CASSPLPQGPYGYTF. The CDR3 nucleotides read TGTGCCAGCAGTCCCCTCCCACAGGGCCCGTATGGCTACACCTTC. The chain recombines TRBV27 with TRBJ1-2, with D maybe TRBD1 (6 bases). The CDR3 is 15 amino acids. Per germline, CDR1 MNHEY and CDR2 SMNVEV (reference sequence). Deletions cut 5 bases from V and 5 bases from J, with 18 bases between.

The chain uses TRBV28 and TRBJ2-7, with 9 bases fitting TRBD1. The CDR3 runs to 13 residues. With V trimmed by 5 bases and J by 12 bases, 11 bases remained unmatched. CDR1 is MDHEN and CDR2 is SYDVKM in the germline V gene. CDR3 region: CASSPPGGQGPYF. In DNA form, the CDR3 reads TGTGCCAGCAGTCCCCCGGGGGGACAGGGCCCGTACTTC.

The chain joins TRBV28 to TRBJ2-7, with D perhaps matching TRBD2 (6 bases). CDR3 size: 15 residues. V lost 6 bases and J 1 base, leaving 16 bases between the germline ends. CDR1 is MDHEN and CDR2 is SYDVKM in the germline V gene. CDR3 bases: TGTGCCAGCAGCCTCGCGGGGACCGTATCCTACGAGCAGTACTTC. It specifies CASSLAGTVSYEQYF.

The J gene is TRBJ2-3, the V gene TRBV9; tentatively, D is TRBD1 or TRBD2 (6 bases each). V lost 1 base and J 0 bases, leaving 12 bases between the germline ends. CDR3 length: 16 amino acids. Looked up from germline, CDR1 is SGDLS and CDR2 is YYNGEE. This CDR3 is CASSVRGDPSTDTQYF. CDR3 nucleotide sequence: TGTGCCAGCAGCGTAAGGGGGGACCCTAGCACAGATACGCAGTATTTT.

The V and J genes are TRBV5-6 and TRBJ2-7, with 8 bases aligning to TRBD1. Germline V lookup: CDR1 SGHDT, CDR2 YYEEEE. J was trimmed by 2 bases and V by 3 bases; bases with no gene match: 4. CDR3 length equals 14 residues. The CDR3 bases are TGTGCCAGCAGCTCCACAGGGGGACCCTACGAGCAGTACTTC. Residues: CASSSTGGPYEQYF.

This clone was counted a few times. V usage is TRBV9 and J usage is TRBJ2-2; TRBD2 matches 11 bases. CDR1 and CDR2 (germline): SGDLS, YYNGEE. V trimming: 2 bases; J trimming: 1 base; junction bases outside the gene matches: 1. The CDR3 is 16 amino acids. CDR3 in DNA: TGTGCCAGCAGCGTGGGGACTAGCGGGAACACCGGGGAGCTGTTTTTT. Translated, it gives CASSVGTSGNTGELFF.

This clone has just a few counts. Written as DNA, the CDR3 is TGTGCCATCAGTGAGTCGCCCCCTAGGGGAAACATTCAGTACTTC. The encoded protein is CAISESPPRGNIQYF. The V gene is TRBV10-3, the J gene TRBJ2-4; TRBD1 might be the D (5 bases). Germline loops: CDR1 ENHRY, CDR2 SYGVKD. The CDR3 is made up of 15 amino acids. V gave up 0 bases and J gave up 6 bases, with 12 bases separating them.

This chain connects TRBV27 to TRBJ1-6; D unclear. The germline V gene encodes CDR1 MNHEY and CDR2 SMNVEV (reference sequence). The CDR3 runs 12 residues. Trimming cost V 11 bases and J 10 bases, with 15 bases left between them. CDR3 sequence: CAAAAPSSPLHF. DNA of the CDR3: TGTGCCGCGGCGGCACCGAGCTCACCCCTCCACTTT.

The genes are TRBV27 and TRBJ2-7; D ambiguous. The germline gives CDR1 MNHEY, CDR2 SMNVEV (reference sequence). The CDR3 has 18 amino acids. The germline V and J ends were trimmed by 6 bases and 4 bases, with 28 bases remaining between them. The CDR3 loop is CASRPRGAQPPVPYEQYF. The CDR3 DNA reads TGTGCCAGCAGGCCAAGAGGTGCGCAGCCTCCCGTCCCATACGAGCAGTACTTC.

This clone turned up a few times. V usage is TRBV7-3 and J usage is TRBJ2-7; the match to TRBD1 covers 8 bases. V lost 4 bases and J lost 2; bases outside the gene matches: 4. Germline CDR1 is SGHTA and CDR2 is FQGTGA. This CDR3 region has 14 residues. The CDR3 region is CASSSGQATYEQYF. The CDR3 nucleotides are TGTGCCAGCAGCTCGGGACAGGCTACCTACGAGCAGTACTTC.

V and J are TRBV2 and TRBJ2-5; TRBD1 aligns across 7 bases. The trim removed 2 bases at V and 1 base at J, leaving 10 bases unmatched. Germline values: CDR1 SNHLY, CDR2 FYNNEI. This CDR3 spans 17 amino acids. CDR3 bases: TGTGCCAGCAGTGAAAGTGTAGGGACAGTCCTCCAAGAGACCCAGTACTTC. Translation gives CASSESVGTVLQETQYF.

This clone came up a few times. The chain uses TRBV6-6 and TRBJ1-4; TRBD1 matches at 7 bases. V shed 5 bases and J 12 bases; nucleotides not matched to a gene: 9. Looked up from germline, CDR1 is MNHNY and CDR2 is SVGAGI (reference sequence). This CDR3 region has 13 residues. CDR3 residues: CASSPGEGAELFF. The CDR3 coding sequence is TGTGCCAGCAGTCCCGGGGAGGGGGCTGAACTGTTTTTT.

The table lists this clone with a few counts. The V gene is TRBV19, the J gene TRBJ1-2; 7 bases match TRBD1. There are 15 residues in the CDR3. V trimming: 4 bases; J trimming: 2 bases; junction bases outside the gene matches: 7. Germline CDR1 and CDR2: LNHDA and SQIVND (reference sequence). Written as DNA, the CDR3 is TGTGCCAGTAGTACTAATCGACAGGGCAACTATGGCTACACCTTC. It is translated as CASSTNRQGNYGYTF. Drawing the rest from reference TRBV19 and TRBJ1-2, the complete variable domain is DGGITQSPKYLFRKEGQNVTLSCEQNLNHDAMYWYRQDPGQGLRLIYYSQIVNDFQKGDIAEGYSVSREKKESFPLTVTSAQKNPTAFYLCASSTNRQGNYGYTFGSGTRLTVV.

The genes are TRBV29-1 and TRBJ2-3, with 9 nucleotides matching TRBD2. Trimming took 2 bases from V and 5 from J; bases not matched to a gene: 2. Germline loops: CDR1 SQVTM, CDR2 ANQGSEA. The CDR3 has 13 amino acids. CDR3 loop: CSVEMTSGDTQYF. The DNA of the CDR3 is TGCAGCGTTGAAATGACTAGCGGAGATACGCAGTATTTT.

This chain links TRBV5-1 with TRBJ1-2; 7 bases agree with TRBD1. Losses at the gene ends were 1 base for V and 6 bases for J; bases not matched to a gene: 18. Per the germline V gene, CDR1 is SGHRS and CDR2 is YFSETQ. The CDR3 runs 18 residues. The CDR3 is CASSLRTLGQTQWDGYTF. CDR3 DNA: TGCGCCAGCAGCTTGAGGACCCTGGGACAGACCCAATGGGATGGCTACACCTTC.

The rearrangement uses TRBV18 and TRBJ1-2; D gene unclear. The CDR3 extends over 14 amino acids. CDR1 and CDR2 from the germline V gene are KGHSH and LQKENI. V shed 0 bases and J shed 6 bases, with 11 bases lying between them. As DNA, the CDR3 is TGTGCCAGCTCACCACCTAGCCTGTTGAATGGCTACACCTTC. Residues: CASSPPSLLNGYTF. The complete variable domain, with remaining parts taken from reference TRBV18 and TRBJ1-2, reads NAGVMQNPRHLVRRRGQEARLRCSPMKGHSHVYWYRQLPEEGLKFMVYLQKENIIDESGMPKERFSAEFPKEGPSILRIQQVVRGDSAAYFCASSPPSLLNGYTFGSGTRLTVV.

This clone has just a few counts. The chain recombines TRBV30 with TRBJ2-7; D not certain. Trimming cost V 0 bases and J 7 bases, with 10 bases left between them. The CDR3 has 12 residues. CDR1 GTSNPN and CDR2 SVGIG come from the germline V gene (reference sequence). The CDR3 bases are TGTGCCTGGAGTGTAATCGCGGAGGAGCAGTACTTC. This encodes CAWSVIAEEQYF.

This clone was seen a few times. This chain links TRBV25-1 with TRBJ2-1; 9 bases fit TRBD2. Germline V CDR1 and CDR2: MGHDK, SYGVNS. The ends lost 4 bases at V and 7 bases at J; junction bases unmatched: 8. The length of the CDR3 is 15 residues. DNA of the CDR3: TGTGCCAGCAGTGCACCAGAGCGGGGGGATAATGAGCAGTTCTTC. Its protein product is CASSAPERGDNEQFF.

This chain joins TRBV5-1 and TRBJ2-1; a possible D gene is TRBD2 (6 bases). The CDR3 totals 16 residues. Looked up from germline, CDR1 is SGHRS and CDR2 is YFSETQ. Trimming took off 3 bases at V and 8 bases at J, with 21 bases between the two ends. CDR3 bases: TGCGCCAGCAGCTCGGGAACTAGCATAAAAGCCGATGAGCAGTTCTTC. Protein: CASSSGTSIKADEQFF.